The 17 T cell receptor beta chains presented below share a single source sample, sequenced in a study of response to subunit inactivated influenza vaccine. TCRdb itself ran the RT-PCR reads through MiXCR, one entry per CDR3 protein. The table shows fewer than 650,000 distinct CDR3 sequences, with 10% to 15% occurring only once. The sample here was PBMCs from blood, taken around seven weeks after vaccination. The receptor set was obtained from a man between 45 and 60 years old who received an inactivated influenza vaccine.

This clonotype has at least ten counts. The rearrangement uses TRBV12-3 or TRBV12-4 and TRBJ2-3; possibly TRBD1 for D (5 bases). CDR3 length: 16 residues. Trimming left V 3 bases short and J 1 base short, with 14 bases between. The CDR3 DNA follows: TGTGCCAGCAGTTTGAAGTGGGGCCTCCGCACAGATACGCAGTATTTT. Translated: CASSLKWGLRTDTQYF.

This clonotype has ten or more counts. A junction boundary mismatches the germline segment, possibly from a read error. The chain links TRBV5-1 to TRBJ2-7; 7 bases are a match to TRBD1. The CDR3 spans 14 residues. Germline loops: CDR1 SGHRS, CDR2 YFSETQ. CDR3 DNA: TGTGCCAGCAGCTTAGGGGGCAGTCCCTACGAGCAGTACTTC. Protein: CASSLGGSPYEQYF.

This clonotype appeared a few times. The chain carries TRBV6-1 and TRBJ2-3; tentative D call: TRBD2 (6 bases). V lost 8 bases to trimming and J lost 0 bases, with 12 bases between them. The CDR3 length is 14 residues. Germline V lookup: CDR1 MNHNS, CDR2 SASEGT. The CDR3 loop reads CASAPGESTDTQYF. The CDR3 DNA is TGTGCCAGCGCACCGGGAGAAAGCACAGATACGCAGTATTTT.

The chain is built from TRBV27 and TRBJ2-1, with 9 bases that match TRBD1. J gave up 2 bases and V 5 bases, and 7 bases lay outside the gene matches. Germline V CDR1 and CDR2: MNHEY, SMNVEV (reference sequence). The CDR3 is 16 amino acids. CDR3 in amino acids: CASSKTGTGPYNEQFF. Here the CDR3 DNA reads TGTGCCAGCAGTAAAACCGGGACAGGGCCCTACAATGAGCAGTTCTTC.

This clonotype was detected a few times. The final CDR3 position lacks the conserved phenylalanine or tryptophan, pointing to a likely read error. This chain uses TRBV2 with TRBJ1-4; a weak D match, TRBD1 (6 bases). Germline loops: CDR1 SNHLY, CDR2 FYNNEI. The CDR3 loop spans 15 amino acids. Between the trimmed V and J ends, which lost 5 bases and 8 bases, there was a span of 18 bases. The CDR3 sequence is CASSTQTGWGEKLFS. CDR3 DNA sequence: TGTGCCAGCAGTACCCAAACAGGGTGGGGAGAAAAACTGTTTTCT.

The rearrangement joins TRBV10-3 to TRBJ2-7, with 9 bases aligning to TRBD1. The germline gives CDR1 ENHRY, CDR2 SYGVKD. This CDR3 is 12 amino acids long. The junction had 5 bases not matched to a gene; V was cut back by 10 bases and J by 4 bases. The CDR3 loop is CASGTGFYEQYF. The CDR3 bases are TGTGCCAGCGGGACAGGGTTTTACGAGCAGTACTTC.

There are a few counts of this clonotype. The chain employs TRBV4-3 and TRBJ1-2, with a possible D match to TRBD1 (5 bases). Deletions cut 5 bases from V and 0 bases from J, with 10 bases between. The germline CDR1 and CDR2 sequences are LGHNA and YSLEER. CDR3 length: 14 amino acids. CDR3: CASSSGGPNYGYTF. The CDR3 DNA follows: TGCGCCAGCAGCTCCGGGGGACCTAACTATGGCTACACCTTC.

In its sample, this clonotype was seen a few times. DNA of the CDR3: TGTGCCAGCAGCCAAGAAGGCACCGGGACTAGTCTCTACGAGCAGTACTTC. Its translation: CASSQEGTGTSLYEQYF. The chain recombines TRBV4-2 with TRBJ2-7, with 8 nucleotides matching TRBD2. The ends lost 0 bases at V and 3 bases at J; junction bases unmatched: 10. There are 17 residues in the CDR3. Looked up from germline, CDR1 is LGHNA and CDR2 is YNFKEQ.

The J gene is TRBJ2-6, the V gene TRBV20-1, with no clear D. Trimming took 6 bases from V and 1 from J, leaving 13 bases between them. The CDR3 length is 15 residues. CDR1 and CDR2 from the germline V gene are DFQATT and SNEGSKA (reference sequence). The CDR3 sequence is CSATGPNSGANVLTF. The CDR3 DNA sequence: TGCAGTGCAACCGGGCCGAATTCTGGGGCCAACGTCCTGACTTTC.

The CDR3 DNA follows: TGTGCCAGCAGCCCGCGGTGGGCCCCGAAAGAAGAGACCCAGTACTTC. Its protein is CASSPRWAPKEETQYF. V and J are TRBV5-5 and TRBJ2-5; D is unresolved. With 4 bases removed from V and 3 bases from J, the gap between germline ends came to 19 bases. Germline V gene data show CDR1 as SGHKS and CDR2 as YYEKEE (reference sequence). The CDR3 loop spans 16 amino acids.

CDR3 bases: TGTGCCAGCAGCGGGCAAAGGGGCGGGGATACGCAGTATTTT. Its protein is CASSGQRGGDTQYF. This sequence joins TRBV13 and TRBJ2-3, with D perhaps assigned TRBD1 or TRBD2 (5 bases each). CDR1 is PRHDT and CDR2 is FYEKMQ in the germline V gene (reference sequence). Trimming took 5 bases from V and 6 from J, leaving 15 bases between them. This CDR3 spans 14 amino acids.

This chain connects TRBV12-3 or TRBV12-4 to TRBJ1-1; a weak D match, TRBD1 (5 bases). This CDR3 region has 16 residues. Trimming took off 8 bases at V and 2 bases at J, with 21 bases between the two ends. The CDR3 sequence is CASSPGASTPNTEAFF. DNA for the CDR3: TGTGCCAGCTCTCCTGGGGCTTCCACCCCAAACACTGAAGCTTTCTTT.

The chain has TRBV30 and TRBJ1-5; D is uncertain. V shed 2 bases and J shed 6 bases, with 14 bases lying between them. The CDR3 runs 14 residues. CDR1 and CDR2 (germline): GTSNPN, SVGIG (reference sequence). The CDR3 nucleotides read TGTGCCTGGAGTACATGGGCAGTGGGTCAGCCCCAGCATTTT. This sequence encodes CAWSTWAVGQPQHF. The whole variable domain, remainder taken from reference TRBV30 and TRBJ1-5, is SQTIHQWPATLVQPVGSPLSLECTVEGTSNPNLYWYRQAAGRGLQLLFYSVGIGQISSEVPQNLSASRPQDRQFILSSKKLLLSDSGFYLCAWSTWAVGQPQHFGDGTRLSIL.

The chain uses TRBV12-3 or TRBV12-4 and TRBJ2-1, with a weak D call TRBD1 (5 bases). The CDR3 is 17 residues long. The V end lost 5 bases, the J end lost 0 bases, and 17 bases lay between the germline ends. The CDR3: CASSPPAGRSSYNEQFF. The CDR3 nucleotides are TGTGCCAGCAGTCCCCCCGCAGGGCGGAGCTCCTACAATGAGCAGTTCTTC.

This clonotype was seen many times. The CDR3: CASSFWDTQYF. CDR3 bases: TGTGCCAGCAGCTTCTGGGATACGCAGTATTTT. The V and J genes are TRBV7-2 and TRBJ2-3; D is unclear. The CDR3 spans 11 residues. Per the germline V gene, CDR1 is SGHTA and CDR2 is FQGNSA. V shed 3 bases and J shed 6 bases, with 4 bases lying between them.

The chain has TRBV2 and TRBJ2-1; D might be TRBD2 (5 bases). Germline-derived CDR1 and CDR2 are SNHLY and FYNNEI. The CDR3 consists of 18 residues. Trimming took 8 bases from V and 8 from J, leaving 31 bases between them. CDR3 nucleotides: TGTGCCAGCTGTTTAGCCGGAGCTACTAGAGCCCCCGAGGATGAGCAGTTCTTC. Amino acid sequence: CASCLAGATRAPEDEQFF.

The rearrangement joins TRBV12-3 or TRBV12-4 to TRBJ2-4; D unclear. With 2 bases removed from V and 4 bases from J, the gap between germline ends came to 9 bases. The CDR3 extends over 14 amino acids. CDR3 DNA sequence: TGTGCCAGCAGTTTAATGGGCGGTAAAAACATTCAGTACTTC. Translated: CASSLMGGKNIQYF.